This T cell receptor beta chain emerged from a study of T cell responses to AZD1222 COVID-19 vaccine. Across the whole study: Some second doses came at about 4 weeks and others at about 12 weeks; these were pooled. Study-level points and caveats: No day 14 peak samples; only post-peak repertoires were characterized. Donors were mostly white British, more females; clonal diversity possibly underestimated.

In regard to this clone: Its specificity is not known.

The CDR3 is 13 amino acids. Looked up from germline, CDR1 is LGHDT and CDR2 is YNNKEL (reference sequence). With 1 base removed from V and 2 bases from J, the gap between germline ends came to 5 bases. Produced via immunoSEQ multiplex PCR; TCRdb's table is partial and in-frame only. The data contain tens of thousands of clones, around 82% of them singletons. The sequencing used peripheral blood, collected on day 0 of AZD1222 vaccination. The receptor was isolated from an adult in good health. The chain links TRBV3-1 (or the pseudogene TRBV3-2) to TRBJ1-2; D is uncertain. This CDR3 is CASSQVTNYGYTF. The CDR3, as DNA: TGTGCCAGCAGCCAAGTCACGAACTATGGCTACACCTTC.